The 10 T cell receptor beta chains below all came from one sample that was sequenced in a study of chemoradiotherapy in HPV16-positive cancers. Data came from immunoSEQ multiplex PCR; TCRdb stores just in-frame clones and leaves some out. The data show about 67,000 clones, 88% seen once. The specimen was blood, collected from a patient who underwent chemoradiotherapy. The source of these receptors is a human donor with HPV-associated anogenital cancer.

J is TRBJ2-1 and V is TRBV7-9, with D perhaps matching TRBD2 (6 bases). This CDR3 is 16 amino acids long. Trimming left V 5 bases short and J 2 bases short, with 16 bases between. The germline CDR1 and CDR2 sequences are SEHNR and FQNEAQ (reference sequence). CDR3 sequence reads: CASSLAGGRTYNEQFF. CDR3 coding DNA: TGTGCCAGCAGCCTCGCCGGGGGAAGGACCTACAATGAGCAGTTCTTC.

The chain employs TRBV6-5 and TRBJ1-1; no clear D. This CDR3 is 13 amino acids long. In germline, CDR1 is MNHEY, CDR2 SVGAGI. V lost 6 bases, J lost 1 base, and 9 bases lay in between. In DNA, the CDR3 is TGTGCCAGCAGCGAGGCGTCGAACACTGAAGCTTTCTTT. Translating gives CASSEASNTEAFF.

This clone was found once. The chain links TRBV9 to TRBJ1-1; D gene uncertain. V was cut by 1 base and J by 1 base, with 11 bases left in between. CDR3 length: 15 residues. CDR1 is SGDLS, CDR2 YYNGEE, per germline. The CDR3 coding sequence is TGTGCCAGCAGCGTATCGAATTCAGGGAACACTGAAGCTTTCTTT. Translating it yields CASSVSNSGNTEAFF.

This clone appeared a few times. V usage is TRBV6-1 and J usage is TRBJ1-5; D not resolved. CDR3 length equals 14 residues. V lost 3 bases, J lost 0 bases, and 6 bases lay in between. Germline V gene data show CDR1 as MNHNS and CDR2 as SASEGT. CDR3 nucleotides: TGTGCCAGCAGTGATCCGTATAGCAATCAGCCCCAGCATTTT. Its translation: CASSDPYSNQPQHF.

The chain carries TRBV28 and TRBJ1-5; tentatively, D is TRBD1 (5 bases). Germline V CDR1 and CDR2: MDHEN, SYDVKM. The V gene lost 5 bases and the J gene lost 1 base, with 18 bases spanning the gap. The CDR3 runs 17 residues. This CDR3 reads CASSLRGLQQSNQPQHF. The CDR3 nucleotides read TGTGCCAGCAGTCTCCGGGGACTTCAGCAGAGCAATCAGCCCCAGCATTTT.

Concerning this clone: This may stem from a read error, because a much larger clone lies one nucleotide away. This CDR3 is also generated by other DNA sequences in the sample. The V call is TRBV7-7, the J call TRBJ2-5, with no clear D. The ends were cut back, 5 bases at V and 11 bases at J, with 18 bases in the middle. The germline gives CDR1 SSHAT, CDR2 FNYEAQ (reference sequence). The CDR3 length is 13 residues. Written as DNA, the CDR3 is TGTGCCAGCAGCCTGATACGTTACGGCAGGCAGTACTTC. Amino acid sequence: CASSLIRYGRQYF.

This rearrangement joins TRBV5-1 to TRBJ2-3; D remains ambiguous. This CDR3 comprises 14 residues. CDR1 SGHRS and CDR2 YFSETQ come from the germline V gene. The V end was cut by 0 bases, the J end by 2 bases, with 7 bases between. Here the CDR3 reads CASSLGGFTDTQYF. The CDR3 DNA follows: TGCGCCAGCAGCTTGGGGGGATTCACAGATACGCAGTATTTT. The full variable domain, completed using reference TRBV5-1 and TRBJ2-3, is KAGVTQTPRYLIKTRGQQVTLSCSPISGHRSVSWYQQTPGQGLQFLFEYFSETQRNKGNFPGRFSGRQFSNSRSEMNVSTLELGDSALYLCASSLGGFTDTQYFGPGTRLTVL.

The CDR3, as DNA: TGTGCCAGCAGTGAATGGGAACGGGGTGGCTACACCTTC. This gives the protein CASSEWERGGYTF. This chain joins TRBV25-1 and TRBJ1-2; D is unresolved. CDR3 size: 13 residues. Trimming removed 1 base at V and 7 bases at J, with 10 bases between. CDR1 is MGHDK and CDR2 is SYGVNS in the germline V gene.

The chain uses TRBV7-9 and TRBJ2-1; D unclear. Germline V gives CDR1 SEHNR, CDR2 FQNEAQ (reference sequence). The CDR3 extends over 11 amino acids. V shed 5 bases and J shed 9 bases, with 8 bases lying between them. This chain's CDR3 is CASSIEGEQFF. CDR3 nucleotides: TGTGCCAGCAGCATAGAAGGTGAGCAGTTCTTC.

V and J are TRBV27 and TRBJ2-5; tentative D call: TRBD1 (5 bases). From germline, CDR1 is MNHEY and CDR2 SMNVEV (reference sequence). Trimming pared 5 bases from V and 4 bases from J, leaving 11 bases between. The CDR3 is made up of 13 amino acids. The CDR3: CASSPQGIETQYF. Written as DNA, the CDR3 is TGTGCCAGCAGTCCTCAGGGTATAGAGACCCAGTACTTC.